This TCR beta chain was observed in a study of shared clonotypes between healthy human individuals. This clone was detected only a few times. Profiled with immunoSEQ multiplex PCR; TCRdb holds only in-frame clones, not every one. This repertoire shows about half a million clones, 70% to 85% found once; its top ten account for about 12%. Trimming took off 7 bases at V and 0 bases at J, with 13 bases between the two ends. This CDR3 has 13 residues. Germline V lookup: CDR1 SQVTM, CDR2 ANQGSEA. The specimen sequenced was PBMCs. The receptor was derived from a woman in her 40s in good health. Some clones in this sample may be carry-over from other donors' samples. The gene calls are TRBV29-1 and TRBJ2-7, with D perhaps matching TRBD2 (7 bases). The CDR3 is CSAEGGGSYEQYF. In nucleotides, the CDR3 is TGCAGCGCCGAGGGGGGGGGCTCCTACGAGCAGTACTTC.